This TCR beta chain came from a study of shared clonotypes between healthy human individuals. Study-wide results and limits: Deeper or shallower sequencing was expected to change how clonotypes are shared among donors. On the whole, naive subsets had larger estimated richness than memory subsets had.

The CDR3 totals 14 residues. Germline CDR1 reads ENHRY; CDR2 reads SYGVKD. V was cut by 8 bases and J by 10 bases, with 22 bases left in between. Adult donors, all healthy and HIV-negative, had no recent acute infections or vaccinations. The data were produced by immunoSEQ multiplex PCR, yet TCRdb's version contains in-frame clones alone and is incomplete. This sample has some 2,000,000 clones, with roughly 94% found just once. On this clone: The target antigen is unknown.

The chain couples TRBV10-3 to TRBJ2-3; D is possibly TRBD2 (5 bases). This TCR was recovered from a man younger than 35 in good health. The sequenced material came from naive CD4+ T cells sorted from blood. Subset denoted: CD45RA+ positively selected. Here the CDR3 reads CAIHNSGISGPQYF. For the CDR3, the DNA is TGTGCCATCCACAATTCGGGGATCAGTGGGCCGCAGTATTTT.